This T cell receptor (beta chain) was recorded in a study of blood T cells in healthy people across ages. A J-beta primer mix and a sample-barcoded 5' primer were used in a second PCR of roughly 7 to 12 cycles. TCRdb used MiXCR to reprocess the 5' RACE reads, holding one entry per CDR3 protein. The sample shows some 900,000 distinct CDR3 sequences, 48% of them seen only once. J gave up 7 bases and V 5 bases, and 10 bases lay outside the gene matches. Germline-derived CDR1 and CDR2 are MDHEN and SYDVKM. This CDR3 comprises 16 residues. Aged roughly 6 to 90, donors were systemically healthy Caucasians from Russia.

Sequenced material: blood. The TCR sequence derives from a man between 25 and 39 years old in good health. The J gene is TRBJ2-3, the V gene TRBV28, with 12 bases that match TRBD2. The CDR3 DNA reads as TGTGCCAGCAGTCCCCGCCGGACTAGCGGGGCGAATACGCAGTATTTT. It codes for CASSPRRTSGANTQYF.